This entry is about one T cell receptor (beta chain). Its antigen specificity is not known. No per-base quality is available; no much larger clone lies one base away. The library was made by the immunoSEQ multiplex PCR assay. For the multiplex PCR, a mixture combining 60 forward primers for TCR Vbeta segments and 13 reverse primers for TCR Jbeta segments was used. A multiplex PCR assay on genomic DNA amplified the CDR3 region of rearranged TCR beta genes. The Illumina HiSeq System was used to sequence the amplified TCR beta libraries as 87-base-pair reads. In the authors' own workflow: In a later analysis, some 80 million unique TCR beta chains were counted across the approximately 670 repertoires, and roughly 11 million of these chains were shared by at least two donors. Raw reads were error-corrected and collapsed into unique sequences by a nearest-neighbor algorithm in which closely related sequences were merged to remove PCR and sequencing errors. V, D and J gene segments were assigned by aligning CDR3 sequences to IMGT reference sequences. For a sequence to be retained, a match of at least six nucleotides was required to both a V gene segment and a J gene segment. A rearrangement counted as productive if the CDR3 had no stop codons and remained in frame with V and J, and every other rearrangement counted as non-productive. CDR3 was defined by IMGT convention, running from the second conserved V-encoded cysteine to the conserved J-encoded phenylalanine. In an earlier analysis of roughly 580 of the donors, sequences lacking an unambiguous match to a single V gene segment were excluded. In an earlier analysis of several hundred of the donors, a V segment was called functional when productive rearrangements were above 56.7%, and segregating when the standard deviation between donors exceeded 5%. A statistical classification framework was built for diagnosing cytomegalovirus status from the catalog of TCR beta chain sequences. In a later analysis, TCR nucleotide sequences were compared against IMGT/GENE-DB human TR gene sequences so that V and J genes could be assigned. In a later analysis, CDR3 sequences and most-parsimonious VDJ recombination scenarios were assigned using the TCRdist pipeline. In a later analysis, each TCR beta chain was defined by its CDR3 amino acid sequence together with its V-gene family, and reads lacking a unique V-gene family were excluded. As a way to deal with suspected cross-contamination and a sequencing artifact, a later analysis dropped roughly 600 nucleotide sequences that were highly shared and had low generation probability. A later analysis calculated a clonal expansion index for each public chain from normalized within-repertoire ranks of inferred template counts. In a later analysis, generation probabilities were computed with a VDJ recombination model fitted to out-of-frame rearrangements, and the resulting probabilities were checked against IGoR. In a later analysis, hypergeometric tests were used to score TCR-TCR, TCR-HLA and TCR-CMV co-occurrence, with a repertoire-size bias correction applied to TCR pairs. A later analysis estimated false discovery rates by permuting HLA or CMV assignments 20 times. In a later analysis, co-occurring TCRs were grouped using DBSCAN, with TCRdist sequence similarity added in when clustering inside HLA-allele-positive subsets. For co-occurrence clustering, repertoires with fewer than 30,000 or more than 120,000 public chains were excluded, along with roughly 5 repertoires with anomalous nucleotide sharing. TCRdb stores this immuneACCESS table with in-frame sequences only. Part of the clones is absent; in the studies checked, under half of the shortfall reflects unresolved V genes, and no reason is known for the rest. V and J calls and clone size are those listed in that table; D and trimming were worked out from the DNA. In this sample the table shows about 120,000 clones, roughly 60% of which occur a single time. The ten top clones hold about 9% of the sample.

This sample was taken from a study of cytomegalovirus exposure and HLA in healthy donors (dated by TCRdb to about 2017). About the investigation overall: In an earlier analysis of several hundred of the donors, 250 to 300 Gb of sequence data and 90 million to 130 million unique TCR beta sequences from about 179 million T cells were reported. The study aimed to test whether cataloging public T cell receptors could reveal signatures of past pathogen exposure. The study combined high-throughput TCR immunosequencing, statistical association of individual TCRs with disease status, and machine learning to predict cytomegalovirus infection status. In addition to the first cohort of roughly 670 subjects, a separate validation cohort of approximately 120 different subjects was used. Rather than using new phenotypic data, the later analysis identified candidate immune exposures from TCR beta sequences and from how often those sequences occurred across donors. All discovery cohort repertoires had been generated using a single sequencing platform. HLA typing covered class I and class II loci at four-digit resolution. In a later genetic analysis, genome-wide SNP genotypes for about 55% of the 666 donors were used, and that subset was treated as a discovery cohort. Across some 400 genotyped donors of the cohort, an average of about 250,000 unique TCR beta nucleotide sequences per donor were sequenced, and 15% to 20% of those sequences were non-productive. Donor age, sex, ethnicity and CMV serostatus were compiled together with the repertoire data. An earlier analysis of more than 450 of the donors used high-throughput TCR beta sequencing to judge whether each TCR beta V gene segment behaved as functional or pseudogenic. The T cell repertoires of 700 or so subjects were profiled by immunosequencing and related to cytomegalovirus serostatus. Among the roughly 370 genotyped donors, 81% belonged to the genetic ancestry cluster associated with self-reported Caucasian donors. Roughly 300 gigabases of sequencing data and around 80 million unique TCR sequences made up an early release that covered around 640 HLA-typed donors. About five DR-DQ haplotypes were handled as single units for association and clustering, since linkage in the cohort was strong. A later analysis re-examined previously published TCR beta repertoires from more than 600 donors and added high-resolution HLA genotyping to investigate patterns of TCR occurrence. The number of typed donors differed by locus: about 629-630 for A, B, C, DRB1 and DQB1; roughly 510 for DQA1; 606 for DPA1; and 400 to 480 for DPB1. Overall results and qualifications from the work: Some IMGT-functional V segments, including TRBV6-2 and TRBV6-3, could not be told apart with the 87-base-pair reads, so those segments were excluded. A further reported finding was that TCR beta sequences accurately predicted the HLA-A and HLA-B alleles for most subjects in the first cohort. The classifier was reported to diagnose cytomegalovirus status with high specificity and sensitivity in both the original and validation cohorts. Linkage disequilibrium might explain the correlated functional status among segregating V segments, but an unknown experimental factor could not be ruled out. In a later analysis, HLA-associated TCR beta chains showed more clonal expansion and lower generation probabilities than non-associated chains that were equally common. According to a later analysis, most CMV-associated TCR beta chains appeared to be HLA-restricted, and the HLA associations seemed to be driven largely by CMV exposure. According to the authors, the approach could potentially be generalized to other disease states and immunological phenotypes. The only immune exposure information available for the cohort was CMV serostatus. The sequencing pipeline was judged likely to have produced a cluster of highly shared sequence variants as a technical artifact. Roughly uniform sequencing depth across donors was assumed in presence/absence analyses, although this assumption may not hold. Because HLA typing was unavailable for some donors at each locus, only the typed subset was used in association tests. In a later analysis, TCR association rates were found to vary across HLA loci, with the most associated TCRs seen for DRB1 alleles and the fewest for HLA-C alleles. In an earlier analysis of 587 of the donors, most TCR beta V segments were observed in productive rearrangements about 87% or about 30% of the time, broadly matching IMGT annotations. In the study, 150 to 200 TCR beta chains were listed as associated with cytomegalovirus. This cohort had only TCR beta chains sequenced, and the lack of alpha or paired-chain data limited which features could be detected. A later genetic analysis associated a missense DCLRE1C variant with V-gene and J-gene trimming of TCR beta chains, and an independent cohort replicated the association. In a later genetic analysis, fewer N-insertions in productive TCRs were reported among donors in an Asian-associated ancestry cluster than the roughly 700-donor mean. Approximately 16 rarely observed V segments, including chromosome 9 orphons, were excluded from the earlier analysis of several hundred of the donors because counts were too low. In a later analysis, several top co-occurrence clusters were reported to appear linked to parvovirus B19, influenza, CMV and Epstein-Barr virus. In vitro tests confirmed that a few of the cytomegalovirus-associated TCR beta chains recognize cytomegalovirus antigens. While some public TCRs were present in many individuals, most TCR sequences turned up only very rarely across donors. Assigning TCR associations to individual alleles was difficult when HLA alleles, especially DR and DQ, strongly co-occurred. Specific HLA alleles were associated with 15,000 to 20,000 TCR beta sequences at a false discovery rate of 0.05 in a later analysis.

At the junction V is shortened by 4 bases and J by 8 bases, with 17 bases in between. The CDR3 contains 14 residues, cysteine and phenylalanine counted. Only the CDR3 part of the read is kept: 42 bases, read in frame from the first base. The germline V gene encodes CDR1 MNHEY and CDR2 SVGAGI. The cohort was made up of several hundred healthy bone marrow donors. At the time of sampling, all cohort members were nominally healthy, though unrecorded immune exposures were likely present. The donor tested CMV seropositive and was one of the 289 seropositive cohort members. Each donor provided a peripheral blood sample, and peripheral blood mononuclear cells were used for TCR beta sequencing. The Qiagen DNeasy Blood Extraction Kit was used to extract genomic DNA from the blood cell samples.

The receptor was derived from a man aged 35 to 55 in good health and CMV-seropositive. The sample consisted of PBMCs. This sequence uses TRBV6-5 and TRBJ2-5; the D gene assignment is ambiguous. The CDR3 is CASSSPSPVETQYF. In nucleotide form, the sequence is TGTGCCAGCAGTTCCCCCTCCCCGGTAGAAACCCAGTACTTC.